These 19 T cell receptor beta chains were sequenced from one sample in a study of cytomegalovirus exposure and HLA in healthy donors. The PCR used 60 Vbeta and 13 Jbeta primers. Profiling relied on immunoSEQ multiplex PCR, and the TCRdb table lists in-frame clones only, not all of them. This sample has approximately 180,000 clones, with about 83% found just once. Sequenced sample: PBMCs. The receptors derive from a girl between 10 and 17 years old in good health and CMV-seropositive.

The chain is built from TRBV23-1 and TRBJ2-2, with D possibly matching TRBD2 (6 bases). TRBV23-1 is classed as an ORF, of uncertain function. The CDR3 spans 17 residues. V lost 2 bases and J 0 bases, leaving 13 bases between the germline ends. CDR3: CASSQQWRDSNTGELFF. For the CDR3, the DNA is TGCGCCAGCAGTCAACAGTGGCGGGACTCGAACACCGGGGAGCTGTTTTTT.

In DNA form, the CDR3 reads TGTGCCAGCAGGTTAACAGCGAACACTGAAGCTTTCTTT. It is translated as CASRLTANTEAFF. This rearrangement joins TRBV6-1 to TRBJ1-1; D is uncertain. The CDR3 is made up of 13 amino acids. CDR1 MNHNS and CDR2 SASEGT come from the germline V gene. The V and J ends lost 6 bases and 1 base respectively, with 9 bases between them.

This sequence joins TRBV6-1 and TRBJ2-3; 7 nucleotides match TRBD2. With 11 bases clipped from V and 6 bases from J, the junction kept 14 bases outside the gene matches. Germline CDR1 and CDR2: MNHNS and SASEGT. The CDR3 sequence is 14 residues long. DNA of the CDR3: TGTGCCGTTGAAGGCGGGGGATATGGTGATACGCAGTATTTT. Translated, it gives CAVEGGGYGDTQYF.

The J gene is TRBJ2-1, the V gene TRBV19; D perhaps matches TRBD2 (6 bases). CDR3 length: 15 amino acids. Germline V gene lookup returns CDR1 LNHDA and CDR2 SQIVND (reference sequence). Trimming pared 2 bases from V and 0 bases from J, leaving 8 bases between. The CDR3 nucleotides are TGTGCCAGTAGTATATGGGGGGACTCCTACAATGAGCAGTTCTTC. Encoded protein: CASSIWGDSYNEQFF. Drawing the rest from reference TRBV19 and TRBJ2-1, the complete variable domain is DGGITQSPKYLFRKEGQNVTLSCEQNLNHDAMYWYRQDPGQGLRLIYYSQIVNDFQKGDIAEGYSVSREKKESFPLTVTSAQKNPTAFYLCASSIWGDSYNEQFFGPGTRLTVL.

The rearrangement links TRBV11-2 to TRBJ2-7, with 8 bases identical to TRBD1. Germline CDR1 and CDR2: SGHAT and FQNNGV. The CDR3 extends over 12 amino acids. Trimming cost V 6 bases and J 2 bases; bases outside gene matches: 0. The CDR3 spells CASRDRAYEQYF. CDR3 sequence (DNA): TGTGCCAGCAGGGACAGGGCCTACGAGCAGTACTTC.

The chain couples TRBV9 to TRBJ1-2, with D possibly TRBD1 on 5 matching bases. Trimming left V 0 bases short and J 2 bases short, with 8 bases between. CDR1 is SGDLS and CDR2 is YYNGEE in the germline V gene. CDR3 length equals 14 residues. The CDR3, as DNA: TGTGCCAGCAGCGTAGGGGCAGGGAACTATGGCTACACCTTC. As protein: CASSVGAGNYGYTF.

The chain recombines TRBV6-1 with TRBJ2-7; TRBD2 matches at 7 bases. The CDR3 consists of 16 residues. The germline V gene encodes CDR1 MNHNS and CDR2 SASEGT. The J segment lost 0 bases and the V segment lost 2 bases, leaving 7 bases of the junction unmatched. The CDR3 here is CASSERMGEGSYEQYF. The CDR3 DNA is TGTGCCAGCAGTGAAAGGATGGGGGAGGGCTCCTACGAGCAGTACTTC.

The CDR3 DNA reads TGTGCCAGCAGTAGGGACAGGGTCGGAAACACCATATATTTT. Encoded protein: CASSRDRVGNTIYF. The chain has TRBV6-5 and TRBJ1-3, with 9 bases matching TRBD1. The CDR3 has 14 residues. V trimming: 5 bases; J trimming: 4 bases; junction bases outside the gene matches: 3. The germline V gene has CDR1 MNHEY and CDR2 SVGAGI.

The chain couples TRBV20-1 to TRBJ2-3; possible D gene TRBD1, 6 bases. V lost 6 bases, J lost 9 bases, and 10 bases lay in between. Germline V gives CDR1 DFQATT, CDR2 SNEGSKA (reference sequence). The CDR3 loop spans 10 amino acids. In DNA form, the CDR3 reads TGCAGTGCAAACAGGGAGACGCAGTATTTT. Translated, it gives CSANRETQYF.

This clone showed up just a few times. Distinct nucleotide sequences in the sample also encode this CDR3. The chain recombines TRBV7-9 with TRBJ1-1; the D is unclear. Germline CDR1 is SEHNR and CDR2 is FQNEAQ (reference sequence). CDR3 size: 13 residues. Trimming shortened V by 2 bases and J by 0 bases, and 4 bases separated the two germline ends. CDR3: CASSLSVNTEAFF. For the CDR3, the DNA is TGTGCCAGCAGCTTATCGGTGAACACTGAAGCTTTCTTT.

The rearrangement joins TRBV7-9 to TRBJ1-2; 9 positions agree with TRBD1. Germline V gives CDR1 SEHNR, CDR2 FQNEAQ (reference sequence). The J segment lost 8 bases and the V segment lost 0 bases, leaving 7 bases of the junction unmatched. CDR3 length: 15 residues. The CDR3 nucleotides read TGTGCCAGCAGCTTAGCGGGACAGGGAAGAACCGGCTACACCTTC. Translation: CASSLAGQGRTGYTF.

The rearrangement joins TRBV29-1 to TRBJ1-2; 7 nucleotides agree with TRBD1. Germline-derived CDR1 and CDR2 are SQVTM and ANQGSEA. CDR3 length: 12 residues. V trimming: 7 bases; J trimming: 6 bases; junction bases outside the gene matches: 8. CDR3 nucleotides: TGCAGCGCCCCCGACAGGGAGCATGGCTACACCTTC. It codes for CSAPDREHGYTF.

The V gene is TRBV7-9, the J gene TRBJ1-2; no firm D call. V was cut by 2 bases and J by 8 bases, with 12 bases left in between. This CDR3 comprises 13 residues. Germline CDR1 is SEHNR and CDR2 is FQNEAQ (reference sequence). CDR3 region: CASSLLRENGYTF. The CDR3 nucleotides are TGTGCCAGCAGCTTACTTAGGGAGAACGGCTACACCTTC.

J is TRBJ2-7 and V is TRBV2; no clear D. V was trimmed by 5 bases and J by 4 bases, leaving 6 bases between them. CDR1 is SNHLY, CDR2 FYNNEI, per germline. The CDR3 is 11 residues long. CDR3 residues: CASSRQYEQYF. The CDR3 region has the DNA TGTGCCAGCAGTCGCCAGTACGAGCAGTACTTC.

The rearrangement joins TRBV7-2 to TRBJ1-1; the D is unclear. Trimming left V 2 bases short and J 1 base short, with 5 bases between. The germline gives CDR1 SGHTA, CDR2 FQGNSA. This CDR3 contains 13 residues. The CDR3 nucleotides read TGTGCCAGCAGCTTATCCGGGAACACTGAAGCTTTCTTT. This gives the protein CASSLSGNTEAFF. Combining the CDR3 with reference TRBV7-2 and TRBJ1-1 gives the whole variable domain GAGVSQSPSNKVTEKGKDVELRCDPISGHTALYWYRQSLGQGLEFLIYFQGNSAPDKSGLPSDRFSAERTGGSVSTLTIQRTQQEDSAVYLCASSLSGNTEAFFGQGTRLTVV.

The V call is TRBV11-1, the J call TRBJ1-1; D gene uncertain. Trimming removed 5 bases from V and 0 bases from J, with 16 bases in between. CDR1 and CDR2 from the germline V gene are SGHAT and FQDESV (reference sequence). The CDR3 spans 16 residues. In nucleotides, the CDR3 is TGTGCCAGCAGCCCCTACCCGGCGGGAATGAACACTGAAGCTTTCTTT. Its translation: CASSPYPAGMNTEAFF.

This clone was observed a single time. This CDR3 reads CASSLVKGSSGNTIYF. The CDR3 DNA is TGTGCCAGCAGCTTAGTAAAGGGGTCCTCTGGAAACACCATATATTTT. The V gene is TRBV7-9, the J gene TRBJ1-3, with D possibly TRBD1 on 5 matching bases. The CDR3 spans 16 residues. Germline CDR1 reads SEHNR; CDR2 reads FQNEAQ (reference sequence). V gave up 1 base and J gave up 0 bases, with 10 bases separating them.

This chain connects TRBV13 to TRBJ1-1, with 7 bases aligning to TRBD1. V was clipped by 5 bases and J by 3 bases; unmatched bases: 15. This CDR3 comprises 17 residues. The V gene's germline CDR1 is PRHDT and CDR2 FYEKMQ (reference sequence). The CDR3 DNA reads as TGTGCCAGCAGCCGCAGGGGGAATGATGTTTCGGACACTGAAGCTTTCTTT. Amino acids: CASSRRGNDVSDTEAFF.

The chain is built from TRBV9 and TRBJ2-1; perhaps TRBD1 as D (5 bases). Germline-derived CDR1 and CDR2 are SGDLS and YYNGEE. V was shortened by 2 bases and J by 3 bases, with 9 bases between the two germline ends. The CDR3 sequence is 14 residues long. The CDR3, as DNA: TGTGCCAGCAGCGTTTCAGGGAACTACAATGAGCAGTTCTTC. Encoded protein: CASSVSGNYNEQFF.